This T cell receptor (beta chain) stems from a study of T cells in Graves' hyperthyroidism and ophthalmopathy (dated by TCRdb to the late 2010s). Some background on the complete study: Peripheral blood samples were taken at initial diagnosis, before any treatment was given. A discovery cohort of approximately 97 patients, about 40 with Graves' ophthalmopathy and 55 to 60 with stable Graves' hyperthyroidism, was used to find distinguishing TCR V-J signatures. Whether ophthalmopathy could be predicted prospectively was tested in an independent validation cohort made up of under 20 hyperthyroidism patients plus 17 patients who later progressed to ophthalmopathy. The approximately 100 discovery patients were divided at random into training and test sets in a 7:3 ratio. Thyroid tissue and blood T-cell repertoires from more than five Graves' hyperthyroidism patients were also compared in the study. After sampling, hyperthyroidism patients received methimazole starting at 30 mg daily, and ophthalmopathy patients received high-dose intravenous methylprednisolone. According to the paper, TCR Vbeta CDR3 sequencing was carried out on some 140 peripheral blood samples, which came from more than 40 ophthalmopathy, about 75 hyperthyroidism and 17 progressor patients.

What the work shows at the level of the full study, not this receptor alone: Most expanded thyroid clonotypes (frequency above 0.001) were also found in blood, which suggests that blood repertoires may mirror thyroid immune responses. In validation, the model predicted progression to ophthalmopathy a median of around six months before onset, with approximately 70% sensitivity and roughly 72% specificity. A 13 V-J signature model separated ophthalmopathy from stable hyperthyroidism, with 87.88% sensitivity and 81% to 82% specificity in cross-validation and 80%/75% in testing. Sample size was not statistically predetermined, and blinding of investigators to group allocation was not performed.

Concerning this clonotype: Its antigen is still unknown. A much larger clone differs from this one at a single base, so this may be a read error. The missing conserved phenylalanine or tryptophan at the end of this CDR3 makes a read error likely.

Reading the germline V gene gives CDR1 SGHTA and CDR2 FQGNSA. The CDR3 numbers 12 amino acids, ends counted. The kept DNA is CDR3 alone, 36 bases in frame from the first base. V loses 4 bases of germline sequence and J loses 5 bases, and the interval between the two ends is 9 bases. TCR beta CDR3 regions were amplified from RNA transcripts. The TCR CDR3 was subjected to a first round of RT-PCR using the HTBI primer set and the Qiagen OneStep RT-PCR kit. Libraries were constructed in a second round of multiplex PCR, after which size selection and purification were performed. Sequencing of the libraries was done on an Illumina HiSeq2000 using paired-end 100 bp reads. As for the authors' bioinformatics: Raw data were processed with SOAPnuke, discarding reads with adapters, uncalled bases, mean Phred below 15, or no exact constant-primer or identifier match. COPE v1.2.5 was used to merge the high-quality paired reads, and each unique nucleotide sequence was defined as a clonotype. Clonotypes were aligned to IMGT TRBV, TRBD and TRBJ reference segments using MiTCR v1.1. The analysis was restricted to V-J combinations with a frequency above 0.0001, which together covered 99.2% of the repertoires. The TCS score was defined as F50 (clonal expansion) divided by E x V (chaos), with BLOSUM62-based TCRdist calculated between CDR3 peptides within each V-J. Welch's t-statistics and random forest reduced around 510 V-J features to some 14, which were used in a naive Bayes classifier (R e1071). Clones were called with MiXCR by TCRdb after fastp trimmed the public reads at Q25, and only in-frame beta chains were retained. Each CDR3 protein appears once, grouped with its most common genes and DNA. The V and J calls reflect TCRdb's pipeline rather than the authors' work. The sample has under 200,000 distinct CDR3 sequences on record, 9.4% of them singletons. The ten biggest clones cover about 20% of the sample.

Hyperthyroidism patients were newly diagnosed, with disease duration under 2 months, and aged 18 to 65 years. Any patient with an uncontrolled infection, another autoimmune disease, pregnancy or lactation was excluded. Diagnoses were established on the basis of clinical symptoms, serum thyroxine and TRAb, thyroid ultrasound, and orbital computed tomography. For progressor patients, blood was drawn at the first diagnosis of hyperthyroidism, before any ophthalmopathy symptoms had appeared. PBMCs were isolated from about 9 ml of fresh peripheral blood by Ficoll-Paque density gradient centrifugation. Progressor patients were first diagnosed with Graves' hyperthyroidism and then developed ophthalmopathy during follow-up. Total RNA was extracted using Trizol reagent, and RNA quality was assessed on an Agilent 2100 Bioanalyzer.

This clonotype originated in a woman aged 18-35 years with Graves' hyperthyroidism that later progressed to Graves' ophthalmopathy. The sample taken for sequencing was blood. The rearranged chain carries TRBV7-2 and TRBJ2-7, with TRBD1 perhaps the D gene, on 5 matching bases. This receptor has the CDR3 CASSSSGHEQYL. The sequenced DNA is TGTGCCAGCAGCTCCTCAGGGCACGAGCAGTACCTC.